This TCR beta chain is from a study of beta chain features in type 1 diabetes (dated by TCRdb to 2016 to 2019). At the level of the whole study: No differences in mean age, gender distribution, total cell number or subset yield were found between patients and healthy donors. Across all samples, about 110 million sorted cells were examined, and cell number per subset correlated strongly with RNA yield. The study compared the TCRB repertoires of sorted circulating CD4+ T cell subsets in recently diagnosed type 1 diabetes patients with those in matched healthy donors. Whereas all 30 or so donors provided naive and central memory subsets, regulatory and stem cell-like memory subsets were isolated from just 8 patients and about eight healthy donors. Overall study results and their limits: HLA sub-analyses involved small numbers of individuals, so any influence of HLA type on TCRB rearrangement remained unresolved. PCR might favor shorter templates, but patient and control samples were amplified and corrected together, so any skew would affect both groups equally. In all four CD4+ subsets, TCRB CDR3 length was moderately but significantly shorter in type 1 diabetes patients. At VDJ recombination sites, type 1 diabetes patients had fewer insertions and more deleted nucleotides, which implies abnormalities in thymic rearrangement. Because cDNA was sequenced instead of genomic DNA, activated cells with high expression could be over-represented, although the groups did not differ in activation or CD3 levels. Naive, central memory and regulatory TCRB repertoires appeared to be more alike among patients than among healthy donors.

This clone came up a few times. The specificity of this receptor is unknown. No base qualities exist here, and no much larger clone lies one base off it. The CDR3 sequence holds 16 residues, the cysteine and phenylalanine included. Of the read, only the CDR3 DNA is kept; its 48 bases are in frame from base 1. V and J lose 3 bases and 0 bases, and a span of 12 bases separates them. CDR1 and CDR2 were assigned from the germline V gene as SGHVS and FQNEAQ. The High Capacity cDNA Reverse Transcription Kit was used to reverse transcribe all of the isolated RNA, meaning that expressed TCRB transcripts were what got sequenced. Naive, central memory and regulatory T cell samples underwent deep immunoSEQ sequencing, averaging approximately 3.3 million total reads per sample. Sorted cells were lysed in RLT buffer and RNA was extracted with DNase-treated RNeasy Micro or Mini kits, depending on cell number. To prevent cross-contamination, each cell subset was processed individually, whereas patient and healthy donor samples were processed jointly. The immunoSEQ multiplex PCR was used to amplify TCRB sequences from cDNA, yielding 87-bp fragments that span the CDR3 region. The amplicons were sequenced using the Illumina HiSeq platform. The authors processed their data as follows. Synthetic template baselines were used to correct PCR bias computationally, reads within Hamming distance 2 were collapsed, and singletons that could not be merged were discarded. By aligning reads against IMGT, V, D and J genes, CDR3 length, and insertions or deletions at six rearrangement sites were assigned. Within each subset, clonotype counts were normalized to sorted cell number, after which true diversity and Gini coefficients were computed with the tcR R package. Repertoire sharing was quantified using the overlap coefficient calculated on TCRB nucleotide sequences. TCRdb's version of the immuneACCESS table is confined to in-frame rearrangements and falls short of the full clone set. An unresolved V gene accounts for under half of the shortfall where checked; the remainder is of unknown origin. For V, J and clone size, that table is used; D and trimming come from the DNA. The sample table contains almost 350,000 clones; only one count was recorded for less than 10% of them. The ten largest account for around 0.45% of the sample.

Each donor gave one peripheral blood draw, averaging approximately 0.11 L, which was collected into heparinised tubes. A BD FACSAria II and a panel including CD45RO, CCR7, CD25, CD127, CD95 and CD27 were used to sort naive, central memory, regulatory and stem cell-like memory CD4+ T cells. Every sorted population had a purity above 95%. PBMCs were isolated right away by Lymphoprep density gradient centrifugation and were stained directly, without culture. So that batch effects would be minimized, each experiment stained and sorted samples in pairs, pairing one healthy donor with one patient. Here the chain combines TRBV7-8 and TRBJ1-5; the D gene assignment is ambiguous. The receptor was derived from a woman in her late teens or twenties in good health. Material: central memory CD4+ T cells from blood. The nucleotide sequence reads TGTGCCAGCAGCTTGTATGGGCGAAATAGCAATCAGCCCCAGCATTTT. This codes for CASSLYGRNSNQPQHF.